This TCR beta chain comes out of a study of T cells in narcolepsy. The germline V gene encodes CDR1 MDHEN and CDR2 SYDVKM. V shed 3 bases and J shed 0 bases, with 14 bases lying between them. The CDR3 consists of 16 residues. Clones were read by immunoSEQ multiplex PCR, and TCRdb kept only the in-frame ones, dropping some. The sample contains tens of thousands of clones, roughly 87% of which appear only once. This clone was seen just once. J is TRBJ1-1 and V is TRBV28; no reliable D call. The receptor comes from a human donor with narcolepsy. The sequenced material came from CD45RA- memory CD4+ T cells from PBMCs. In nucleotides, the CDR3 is TGTGCCAGCAGTTTCAGGCGGGATACCATGAACACTGAAGCTTTCTTT. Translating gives CASSFRRDTMNTEAFF.